These 7 T cell receptor beta chains originate from one sample sequenced in a study of tissue T cells after allogeneic stem cell transplantation (dated by TCRdb to 2022 to 2024). The library was produced with the immunoSEQ multiplex PCR assay. The table was pulled from immuneACCESS by TCRdb, which kept in-frame rearrangements only. Such tables lose some clones; where checked, under half of the loss comes from unresolved V genes, and the rest has no known cause. Present in this sample are 7,000 to 10,000 clones, around half of which were seen just once. About 7.1% of the sample rests with the top ten. Taken with the paper, the label for time point translates to: mouse harvest day 7 after allogeneic transplant. Each mouse graft consisted of 10^7 T-cell-depleted bone marrow cells plus 10^6 splenic CD5+ T cells and was given by tail vein injection. The sample consisted of gut tissue. Receptor source: a female BALB/c mouse given C57BL/6 T cells with graft-versus-host disease after an allogeneic hematopoietic cell transplant.

This clone was found a few times. Gene names and germline match the mouse. The read halts 1 residue ahead of the CDR3 end, with the missing end drawn from the germline J gene. V usage is TRBV2 and J usage is TRBJ2-7; 7 bases are shared with TRBD2. Germline CDR1 is LGHNA and CDR2 is YSYQKL. The length of the CDR3 is 13 residues. Losses at the gene ends were 1 base for V and 3 bases for J; bases not matched to a gene: 0. Incomplete CDR3 DNA: TGTGCCAGCAGCCAAGCTGGGGGCTATGAACAGTAC. Translated, it gives CASSQAGGYEQY. The full-length CDR3 reads as CASSQAGGYEQYF.

As concerns this clone: A read error may account for a junction end that differs from germline. Gene names are the mouse ones. The sequenced fragment ends 1 residue before the CDR3 boundary, so the rest is inferred from the germline J gene. This chain joins TRBV26 and TRBJ2-7; 9 bases align to TRBD1. The CDR3 length is 13 residues. Looked up from germline, CDR1 is KGHPV and CDR2 is FQNQEV (reference sequence). The CDR3 loop reads CTSSLDRGYEQYF. CDR3 bases read: TGTACCAGCAGTCTGGACAGGGGCTATGAACAGTAC. The complete variable domain, with remaining parts taken from reference TRBV26 and TRBJ2-7, reads NSKVIQTPRYLVKGQGQKAKMRCIPEKGHPVVFWYQQNKNNEFKFLINFQNQEVLQQIDMTEKRFSAECPSNSPCSLEIQSSEAGDSALYLCTSSLDRGYEQYFGPGTRLTVL.

This clone appeared a single time. Genes here carry mouse names. Read data end 1 residue before the CDR3 end; the end is taken from the germline J gene. The chain uses TRBV26 and TRBJ2-5; D call uncertain. Germline loops: CDR1 KGHPV, CDR2 FQNQEV (reference sequence). V was trimmed by 3 bases and J by 6 bases, leaving 4 bases between them. The CDR3 has 11 amino acids. This chain's CDR3 is CASSLRDTQYF. The sequenced CDR3 bases are TGTGCCAGCAGTCTAAGGGACACCCAGTAC.

Notes on this clone: Genes and germline come from the mouse. The CDR3 end is not reached by the read, which stops 1 residue before it; the germline J gene fills it in. The rearrangement links TRBV26 to TRBJ1-4; 7 bases agree with TRBD1. CDR1 is KGHPV and CDR2 is FQNQEV in the germline V gene (reference sequence). The ends lost 2 bases at V and 7 bases at J; junction bases unmatched: 4. There are 14 residues in the CDR3. CDR3 DNA (partial): TGTGCCAGCAGTCTGAACACAGGGGCCGAAAGATTATTT. Translated: CASSLNTGAERLF. The CDR3 in full is CASSLNTGAERLFF.

Notes on this clone: Gene and germline names: mouse. The read terminates 1 residue before the CDR3 end, so the remaining end is supplied by the germline J gene. The chain employs TRBV13-2 and TRBJ2-1; 8 positions agree with TRBD1. Germline CDR1 is NNHNN and CDR2 is SYGAGS (reference sequence). Unmatched junction bases numbered 1, after V lost 5 bases and J lost 3 bases. CDR3 length equals 13 residues. The part of the CDR3 DNA that was read is TGTGCCAGCGGGGACAGGGTCTATGCTGAGCAGTTC. Its translation: CASGDRVYAEQF. The whole CDR3 protein reads CASGDRVYAEQFF.

In the case of this clone: Each gene name is a mouse one. The read stops 1 residue short of the end of the CDR3; the missing end is completed from the germline J gene. The chain combines TRBV16 with TRBJ2-4; D possibly corresponds to TRBD1 (5 bases). Germline V gives CDR1 SGHSA, CDR2 FRNQAP. V was pared by 4 bases and J by 0 bases, with 8 bases between. The CDR3 runs to 14 residues. The CDR3 sequence: CASSSQGSQNTLYF. The sequenced part of the CDR3 DNA is TGTGCAAGCAGCTCCCAGGGAAGTCAAAACACCTTGTAC.

This clone was picked up a small number of times. Each gene name is a mouse one. The CDR3 end lies 1 residue beyond the end of the read and is filled in from the germline J gene. The chain combines TRBV3 with TRBJ2-2; D is unclear. Looked up from germline, CDR1 is SNHLY and CDR2 is FYNGKV (reference sequence). V was trimmed by 5 bases and J by 0 bases, leaving 7 bases between them. This CDR3 has 14 residues. Partial CDR3 DNA: TGTGCCAGCAGCCTTACTTCAAACACCGGGCAGCTCTAC. Its protein product is CASSLTSNTGQLY. The full CDR3 protein is CASSLTSNTGQLYF.